These T cell receptor beta chains were read from a single sample in a study of blood T cell repertoires in COVID-19. TCRdb's table, derived via immunoSEQ multiplex PCR, lists solely in-frame clones and lacks some. This sample has roughly 100,000 clones, with approximately 80% found just once. Input material: peripheral blood. These receptors were obtained from an elderly woman with acute or convalescent COVID-19. Each CDR3 is given with its conserved first and last residue. Each record gives: clone size, D gene, J gene, V gene, CDR3 DNA, CDR3 protein. D genes are given only for firm matches. Clone size is not always given. Where it is, it says once, few, many or a class for expanded clones.

clone_size: .
d_call: .
j_call: TRBJ2-3
v_call: TRBV12-5
cdr3_nt: TGTGCTAGTGGTTTGCCGCCGGGCGGGGCCACAGATACGCAGTATTTT
cdr3_aa: CASGLPPGGATDTQYF

clone_size: .
d_call: .
j_call: TRBJ1-3
v_call: TRBV6-5
cdr3_nt: TGTGCCAGCCGGGATTTCAGCTCTGGAAACACCATATATTTT
cdr3_aa: CASRDFSSGNTIYF

clone_size: medium-sized
d_call: TRBD2
j_call: TRBJ2-5
v_call: TRBV7-2
cdr3_nt: TGTGCCAGCAGCTCCCGGGGGGAAGAGACCCAGTACTTC
cdr3_aa: CASSSRGEETQYF

clone_size: .
d_call: .
j_call: TRBJ1-5
v_call: TRBV30
cdr3_nt: TGTGCCTGGAGTGGACAGAACAATCAGCCCCAGCATTTT
cdr3_aa: CAWSGQNNQPQHF

clone_size: .
d_call: .
j_call: TRBJ2-7
v_call: TRBV28
cdr3_nt: TGTGCCAGCAACCACAGGGTAGGCGCCTACGAGCAGTACTTC
cdr3_aa: CASNHRVGAYEQYF

clone_size: .
d_call: .
j_call: TRBJ2-7
v_call: TRBV19
cdr3_nt: TGTGCCAGTAGTATATCGGGGGAGTATGGATACGAGCAGTACTTC
cdr3_aa: CASSISGEYGYEQYF

clone_size: .
d_call: .
j_call: TRBJ2-5
v_call: TRBV19
cdr3_nt: TGTGCCAGTAGTATAACGGCGGGTATTCAAGAGACCCAGTACTTC
cdr3_aa: CASSITAGIQETQYF

clone_size: many
d_call: TRBD1
j_call: TRBJ2-7
v_call: TRBV10-1
cdr3_nt: TGCGCCAGCAGGATTGACAGGGGCCTTCTCTACGAGCAGTACTTC
cdr3_aa: CASRIDRGLLYEQYF

clone_size: .
d_call: TRBD2
j_call: TRBJ2-2
v_call: TRBV5-4
cdr3_nt: TGTGCCAGCAGCCCGCGGACTAGCGGGAACACCGGGGAGCTGTTTTTT
cdr3_aa: CASSPRTSGNTGELFF

clone_size: .
d_call: TRBD2
j_call: TRBJ2-3
v_call: TRBV7-2
cdr3_nt: TGTGCCAGCAGCTTATACCCTAGCGGGAACACAGATACGCAGTATTTT
cdr3_aa: CASSLYPSGNTDTQYF

clone_size: .
d_call: .
j_call: TRBJ2-4
v_call: TRBV5-4
cdr3_nt: TGTGCCAGCAGCTTGGGTGGTTCTCTAAAAAACATTCAGTACTTC
cdr3_aa: CASSLGGSLKNIQYF

clone_size: .
d_call: .
j_call: TRBJ1-2
v_call: TRBV7-2
cdr3_nt: TGTGCCAGCAGCTTAGCCCCAGGAAATTCTAACTATGGCTACACCTTC
cdr3_aa: CASSLAPGNSNYGYTF

clone_size: .
d_call: .
j_call: TRBJ2-1
v_call: TRBV5-6
cdr3_nt: TGTGCCAGCAGCTTGGGCAGGTATGGGAATGAGCAGTTCTTC
cdr3_aa: CASSLGRYGNEQFF

clone_size: .
d_call: .
j_call: TRBJ1-1
v_call: TRBV18
cdr3_nt: TGTGCCAGCTCGTCAGGGAACACTGAAGCTTTCTTT
cdr3_aa: CASSSGNTEAFF

clone_size: few
d_call: .
j_call: TRBJ1-2
v_call: TRBV7-9
cdr3_nt: TGTGCCAGCAGCTTAGATTCGACAGTCCGTGGCTACACCTTC
cdr3_aa: CASSLDSTVRGYTF

clone_size: .
d_call: .
j_call: TRBJ2-3
v_call: TRBV19
cdr3_nt: TGTGCCAGTAGTCGAAGTTCTAGAACAGATACGCAGTATTTT
cdr3_aa: CASSRSSRTDTQYF

clone_size: .
d_call: TRBD1
j_call: TRBJ1-4
v_call: TRBV3-1/TRBV3-2
cdr3_nt: TGTGCCAGCAGCCCCTCCAGGACGAGGACAGGGAAGGAAAAACTGTTTTTT
cdr3_aa: CASSPSRTRTGKEKLFF

clone_size: .
d_call: TRBD1
j_call: TRBJ1-6
v_call: TRBV19
cdr3_nt: TGTGCCAGTAGTACGGACAGGGGTAATTCACCCCTCCACTTT
cdr3_aa: CASSTDRGNSPLHF

clone_size: .
d_call: .
j_call: TRBJ2-5
v_call: TRBV6-1
cdr3_nt: TGTGCCAGCAGTGAAGCACGGGAGACCCAGTACTTC
cdr3_aa: CASSEARETQYF

clone_size: few
d_call: TRBD1
j_call: TRBJ2-5
v_call: TRBV12-3/TRBV12-4
cdr3_nt: TGTGCCAGCGGTCCGAGACAGGGCGAGACCCAGTACTTC
cdr3_aa: CASGPRQGETQYF

clone_size: .
d_call: TRBD2
j_call: TRBJ2-1
v_call: TRBV5-1
cdr3_nt: TGCGCCAGCAGCCCCGGGGCTAGCGGAGAGGATGAGCAGTTCTTC
cdr3_aa: CASSPGASGEDEQFF

clone_size: few
d_call: TRBD1
j_call: TRBJ1-6
v_call: TRBV7-9
cdr3_nt: TGTGCCAGCAGCTTAGCGTCAGGACAGGGCAGTTCACCCCTCCACTTT
cdr3_aa: CASSLASGQGSSPLHF

clone_size: .
d_call: .
j_call: TRBJ1-6
v_call: TRBV10-2
cdr3_nt: TGCGCCAGCAGTTCCCAGGGGAGTTATAATTCACCCCTCCACTTT
cdr3_aa: CASSSQGSYNSPLHF

clone_size: .
d_call: TRBD1
j_call: TRBJ1-2
v_call: TRBV14
cdr3_nt: TGTGCCAGCAGCCAAGATCTTCGGGACAGGGACGGCTACACCTTC
cdr3_aa: CASSQDLRDRDGYTF

clone_size: .
d_call: .
j_call: TRBJ1-1
v_call: TRBV2
cdr3_nt: TGTGCCAGCGAAGTAAGAATAGGAGGTTTCTTT
cdr3_aa: CASEVRIGGFF

clone_size: once
d_call: .
j_call: TRBJ1-6
v_call: TRBV18
cdr3_nt: TGTGCCAGCTCTGCTTCCAGGATTCCTAATTCACCCCTCCACTTT
cdr3_aa: CASSASRIPNSPLHF

clone_size: .
d_call: TRBD1
j_call: TRBJ2-5
v_call: TRBV18
cdr3_nt: TGTGCCAGCTCACCTTTACGGGACAGGGCTGAAGAGACCCAGTACTTC
cdr3_aa: CASSPLRDRAEETQYF

clone_size: .
d_call: TRBD2
j_call: TRBJ2-7
v_call: TRBV28
cdr3_nt: TGTGCCAGCACCCCTAGCGGGAGTTCTTTCGAGCAGTACTTC
cdr3_aa: CASTPSGSSFEQYF

clone_size: .
d_call: .
j_call: TRBJ1-1
v_call: TRBV2
cdr3_nt: TGTGCCAGCAGTGAAGTCCGGTTAACTGAAGCTTTCTTT
cdr3_aa: CASSEVRLTEAFF

clone_size: .
d_call: .
j_call: TRBJ2-7
v_call: TRBV13
cdr3_nt: TGTGCCAGCAGCTTACATCGAGGGAACGAGCAGTACTTC
cdr3_aa: CASSLHRGNEQYF

clone_size: few
d_call: TRBD2
j_call: TRBJ2-1
v_call: TRBV2
cdr3_nt: TGTGCCACGAAAGTAGAGCGGGACTTTCTTGAGCAGTTCTTC
cdr3_aa: CATKVERDFLEQFF

clone_size: .
d_call: TRBD2
j_call: TRBJ2-1
v_call: TRBV27
cdr3_nt: TGTGCCAGCAGTTTTAGCGGGAGGGCGGGTAGTGAGCAGTTCTTC
cdr3_aa: CASSFSGRAGSEQFF

clone_size: once
d_call: TRBD2
j_call: TRBJ2-3
v_call: TRBV24-1
cdr3_nt: TGTGCCACGAGAGCGGGAGCTCGTGATACGCAGTATTTT
cdr3_aa: CATRAGARDTQYF

clone_size: .
d_call: TRBD1
j_call: TRBJ1-1
v_call: TRBV18
cdr3_nt: TGTGCCAGCTCACCAGAGGGGGCGAACACTGAAGCTTTCTTT
cdr3_aa: CASSPEGANTEAFF